The 16 T cell receptor beta chains listed next were all sequenced from one sample in a study of cytomegalovirus exposure and HLA in healthy donors. Primers: 60 Vbeta forward and 13 Jbeta reverse. Using immunoSEQ multiplex PCR, the repertoire was profiled, and TCRdb retains in-frame clones only, with some absent. The sample contains 150,000 to 200,000 clones, 80% to 90% of which appear only once. The source material was PBMCs. These receptors all stem from a man aged 18 to 30 in good health and CMV-seropositive.

This rearrangement joins TRBV6-6 to TRBJ2-3; 10 positions match TRBD2. Germline CDR1 reads MNHNY; CDR2 reads SVGAGI (reference sequence). The CDR3 length is 16 residues. Trimming at V came to 0 bases and at J to 4 bases, leaving 4 bases not matched to a gene. The CDR3 DNA sequence: TGTGCCAGCAGTTACTCGAGCGGGGGGGCCTCAGATACGCAGTATTTT. As protein: CASSYSSGGASDTQYF.

The chain carries TRBV2 and TRBJ2-7; 16 bases are shared with TRBD2. V lost 8 bases, J lost 6 bases, and 10 bases stayed unmatched. CDR1 SNHLY and CDR2 FYNNEI come from the germline V gene. CDR3 length: 16 residues. DNA of the CDR3: TGTGCCAGCTCTACCGGGACTAGCGGGGGGGCCGCCGAGCAGTACTTC. Residues: CASSTGTSGGAAEQYF.

This clone was counted once. V usage is TRBV7-6 and J usage is TRBJ2-2; D may be TRBD1 (5 bases). In germline, CDR1 is SGHVS, CDR2 FNYEAQ. The CDR3 spans 16 residues. V gave up 5 bases and J gave up 1 base, with 14 bases separating them. The CDR3 is CASSNRWGGNTGELFF. CDR3 sequence (DNA): TGTGCCAGCAGCAACAGATGGGGCGGGAACACCGGGGAGCTGTTTTTT.

This CDR3 is CASSGGGAGSDTQYF. CDR3 nucleotide sequence: TGCGCCAGCAGCGGCGGGGGGGCCGGATCCGATACGCAGTATTTT. This chain links TRBV5-1 with TRBJ2-3; 9 nucleotides line up with TRBD2. The CDR3 contains 15 residues. Germline values: CDR1 SGHRS, CDR2 YFSETQ. V shed 4 bases, J shed 6 bases, and the junction held 9 bases outside the gene matches.

The chain joins TRBV5-6 to TRBJ1-1; D is ambiguous. This CDR3 comprises 14 residues. Trimming took 4 bases from V and 3 from J, leaving 13 bases between them. Germline CDR1 reads SGHDT; CDR2 reads YYEEEE. Here the CDR3 DNA reads TGTGCCAGCAGCCCAGTCCGGGGTGACACTGAAGCTTTCTTT. It translates to CASSPVRGDTEAFF.

This rearrangement joins TRBV6-5 to TRBJ1-2, with 9 bases fitting TRBD1. J lost 8 bases, V lost 5 bases, and 12 bases had no gene match. This CDR3 is 15 amino acids long. The germline V gene encodes CDR1 MNHEY and CDR2 SVGAGI. The CDR3 protein is CASSPPGQGVRGYTF. The DNA for the CDR3 is TGTGCCAGCAGTCCACCGGGACAGGGTGTGAGAGGCTACACCTTC.

The chain employs TRBV5-1 and TRBJ2-2, with D perhaps matching TRBD2 (5 bases). The CDR3 contains 14 residues. Germline V gene data show CDR1 as SGHRS and CDR2 as YFSETQ. V was pared by 4 bases and J by 6 bases, with 13 bases between. CDR3 sequence (DNA): TGCGCCAGCAGCCCCCCACTAGTTTCCGGGGAGCTGTTTTTT. This sequence encodes CASSPPLVSGELFF.

The gene calls are TRBV18 and TRBJ2-2; the D gene is possibly TRBD2 (6 bases). This CDR3 contains 15 residues. The V end was cut by 6 bases, the J end by 5 bases, with 16 bases between. The germline gives CDR1 KGHSH, CDR2 LQKENI. In DNA, the CDR3 is TGTGCCAGCTCCCTAACCCAAGGAGGGACCGGGGAGCTGTTTTTT. Encoded protein: CASSLTQGGTGELFF.

The CDR3: CSVETGVERGTEAFF. The CDR3, as DNA: TGCAGCGTTGAGACAGGAGTAGAGCGCGGCACTGAAGCTTTCTTT. The chain couples TRBV29-1 to TRBJ1-1; D possibly corresponds to TRBD1 (6 bases). Germline V gene data show CDR1 as SQVTM and CDR2 as ANQGSEA. The CDR3 loop spans 15 amino acids. The V and J ends lost 3 bases and 4 bases respectively, with 18 bases between them.

V usage is TRBV4-3 and J usage is TRBJ2-5; possibly TRBD1 for D (6 bases). Germline loops: CDR1 LGHNA, CDR2 YSLEER. The ends were cut back, 1 base at V and 2 bases at J, with 11 bases in the middle. The CDR3 is made up of 15 amino acids. In DNA form, the CDR3 reads TGCGCCAGCAGCCAAGGTAGCACAGGGCAAGAGACCCAGTACTTC. Protein sequence: CASSQGSTGQETQYF.

The J gene is TRBJ2-7, the V gene TRBV7-9; TRBD1 aligns across 10 bases. The CDR3 spans 16 residues. Unmatched junction bases numbered 8, after V lost 1 base and J lost 5 bases. Germline values: CDR1 SEHNR, CDR2 FQNEAQ (reference sequence). Here the CDR3 DNA reads TGTGCCAGCAGCTTAGGGTTAAGGGACAGGGGAAACGAGCAGTACTTC. Protein product: CASSLGLRDRGNEQYF.

This chain joins TRBV13 and TRBJ2-7, with D perhaps matching TRBD1 (5 bases). The CDR3 contains 14 residues. Germline CDR1 and CDR2: PRHDT and FYEKMQ (reference sequence). V lost 5 bases and J 2 bases, leaving 13 bases between the germline ends. In nucleotides, the CDR3 is TGTGCCAGCAGCCCTCGACAGAAACCCTACGAGCAGTACTTC. It is translated as CASSPRQKPYEQYF.

CDR3 nucleotides: TGTGCCAGTACGGGATTGGGGAGAACCGGGGAGCTGTTTTTT. It yields the protein CASTGLGRTGELFF. The chain carries TRBV19 and TRBJ2-2, with D maybe TRBD2 (5 bases). Trimming cost V 7 bases and J 5 bases, with 14 bases left between them. The CDR3 runs to 14 residues. Looked up from germline, CDR1 is LNHDA and CDR2 is SQIVND (reference sequence).

The chain has TRBV11-2 and TRBJ2-7; D might be TRBD2 (6 bases). Germline CDR1 is SGHAT and CDR2 is FQNNGV. There are 16 residues in the CDR3. Trimming took 2 bases from V and 3 from J, leaving 17 bases between them. CDR3 sequence reads: CASSLRGRDSFYEQYF. The CDR3 DNA reads TGTGCCAGCAGCTTAAGGGGTAGGGACTCATTCTACGAGCAGTACTTC.

This clone has a handful of counts. The chain links TRBV5-1 to TRBJ1-1; no firm D call. CDR1 SGHRS and CDR2 YFSETQ come from the germline V gene. The CDR3 runs 15 residues. V lost 0 bases and J 0 bases, leaving 9 bases between the germline ends. The CDR3 sequence: CASSLDGRLNTEAFF. The CDR3 DNA reads as TGCGCCAGCAGCTTGGATGGCAGGCTGAACACTGAAGCTTTCTTT.

This chain uses TRBV7-9 with TRBJ2-7; 9 positions agree with TRBD1. Germline V gene sequence: CDR1 SEHNR, CDR2 FQNEAQ (reference sequence). J lost 5 bases, V lost 8 bases, and 7 bases had no gene match. CDR3 length equals 13 residues. CDR3 DNA: TGTGCCAGCGCCGGGACAGGGAACCACGAGCAGTACTTC. Its protein product is CASAGTGNHEQYF.